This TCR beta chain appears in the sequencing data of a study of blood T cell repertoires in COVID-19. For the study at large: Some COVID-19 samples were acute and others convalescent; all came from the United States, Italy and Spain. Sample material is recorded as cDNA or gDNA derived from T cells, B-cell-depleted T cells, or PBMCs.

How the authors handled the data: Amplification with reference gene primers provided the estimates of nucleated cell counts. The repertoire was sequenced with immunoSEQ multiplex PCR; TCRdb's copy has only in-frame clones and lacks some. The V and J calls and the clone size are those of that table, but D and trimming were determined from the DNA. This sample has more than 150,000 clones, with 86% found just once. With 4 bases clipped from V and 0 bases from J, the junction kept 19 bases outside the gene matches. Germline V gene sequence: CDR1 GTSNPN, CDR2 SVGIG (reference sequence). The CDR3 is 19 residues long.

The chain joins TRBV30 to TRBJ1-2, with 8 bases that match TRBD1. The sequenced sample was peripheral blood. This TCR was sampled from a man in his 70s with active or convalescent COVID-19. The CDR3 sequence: CAWTPYYHRGDKPNYGYTF. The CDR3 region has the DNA TGTGCCTGGACCCCGTACTACCACAGGGGGGATAAACCTAACTATGGCTACACCTTC.